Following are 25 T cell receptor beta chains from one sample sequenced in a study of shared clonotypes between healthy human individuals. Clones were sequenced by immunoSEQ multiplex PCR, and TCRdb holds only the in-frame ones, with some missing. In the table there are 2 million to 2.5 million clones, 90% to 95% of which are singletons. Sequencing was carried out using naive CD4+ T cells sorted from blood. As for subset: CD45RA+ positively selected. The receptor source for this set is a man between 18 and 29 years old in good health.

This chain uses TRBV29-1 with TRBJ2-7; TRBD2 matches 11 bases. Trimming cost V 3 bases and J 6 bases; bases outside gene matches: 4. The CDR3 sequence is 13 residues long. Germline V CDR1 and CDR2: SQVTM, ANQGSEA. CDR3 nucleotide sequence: TGCAGCGTTGACCGACTAGCGGGGATCGAGCAGTACTTC. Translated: CSVDRLAGIEQYF.

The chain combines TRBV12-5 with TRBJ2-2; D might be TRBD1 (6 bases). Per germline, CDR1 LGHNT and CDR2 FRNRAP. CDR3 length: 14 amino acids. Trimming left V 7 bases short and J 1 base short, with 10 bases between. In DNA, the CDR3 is TGTGCTAGTGCTGAGACAGGGAACACCGGGGAGCTGTTTTTT. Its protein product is CASAETGNTGELFF.

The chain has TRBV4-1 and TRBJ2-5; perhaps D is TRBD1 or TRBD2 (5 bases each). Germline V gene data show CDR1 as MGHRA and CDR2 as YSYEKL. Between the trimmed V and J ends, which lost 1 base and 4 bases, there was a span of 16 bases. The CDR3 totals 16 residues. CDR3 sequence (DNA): TGCGCCAGCAGCCAAGTGTGGACTGGGACGGGAGAGACCCAGTACTTC. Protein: CASSQVWTGTGETQYF.

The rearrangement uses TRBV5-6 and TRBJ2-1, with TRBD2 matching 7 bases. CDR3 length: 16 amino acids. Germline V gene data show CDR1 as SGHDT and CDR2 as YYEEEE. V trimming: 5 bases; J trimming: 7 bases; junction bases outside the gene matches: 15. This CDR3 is CASRLPGEGPLNEQFF. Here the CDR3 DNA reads TGTGCCAGCAGACTCCCCGGGGAGGGACCTTTGAATGAGCAGTTCTTC.

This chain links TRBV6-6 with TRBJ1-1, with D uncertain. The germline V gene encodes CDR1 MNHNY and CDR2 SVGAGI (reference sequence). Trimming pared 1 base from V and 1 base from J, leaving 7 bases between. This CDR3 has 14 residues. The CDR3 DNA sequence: TGTGCCAGCAGTTACTTGGGAGAGAACACTGAAGCTTTCTTT. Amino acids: CASSYLGENTEAFF.

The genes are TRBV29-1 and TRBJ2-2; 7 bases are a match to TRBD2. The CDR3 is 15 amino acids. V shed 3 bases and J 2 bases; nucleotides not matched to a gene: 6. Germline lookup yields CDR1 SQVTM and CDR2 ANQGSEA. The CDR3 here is CSVDPSGKNTGELFF. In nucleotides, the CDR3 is TGCAGCGTTGATCCTAGCGGTAAAAACACCGGGGAGCTGTTTTTT.

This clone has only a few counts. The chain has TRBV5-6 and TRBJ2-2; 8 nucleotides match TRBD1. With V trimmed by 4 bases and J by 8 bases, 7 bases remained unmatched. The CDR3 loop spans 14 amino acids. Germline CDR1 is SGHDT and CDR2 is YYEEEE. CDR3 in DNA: TGTGCCAGCAGCCGCCCGGACAGGGTTGGGGAGCTGTTTTTT. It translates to CASSRPDRVGELFF.

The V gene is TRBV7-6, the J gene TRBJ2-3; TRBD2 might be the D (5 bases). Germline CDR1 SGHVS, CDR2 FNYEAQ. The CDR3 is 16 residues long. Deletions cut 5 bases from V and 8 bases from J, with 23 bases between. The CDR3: CASSPMGYSGSGTQYF. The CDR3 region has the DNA TGTGCCAGCAGCCCAATGGGCTACTCGGGGTCGGGTACGCAGTATTTT. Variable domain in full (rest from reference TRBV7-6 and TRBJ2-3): GAGVSQSPRYKVTKRGQDVALRCDPISGHVSLYWYRQALGQGPEFLTYFNYEAQQDKSGLPNDRFSAERPEGSISTLTIQRTEQRDSAMYRCASSPMGYSGSGTQYFGPGTRLTVL.

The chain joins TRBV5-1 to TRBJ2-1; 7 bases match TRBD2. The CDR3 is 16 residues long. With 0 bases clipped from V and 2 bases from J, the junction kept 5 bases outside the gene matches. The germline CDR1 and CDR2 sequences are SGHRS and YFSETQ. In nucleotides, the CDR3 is TGCGCCAGCAGCTTGGGGCCTAGCGGAACCTACAATGAGCAGTTCTTC. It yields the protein CASSLGPSGTYNEQFF.

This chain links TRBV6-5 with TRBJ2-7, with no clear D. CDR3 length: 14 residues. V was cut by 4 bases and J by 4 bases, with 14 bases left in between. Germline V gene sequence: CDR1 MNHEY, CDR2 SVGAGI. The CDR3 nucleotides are TGTGCCAGCAGTTTAGGGCCGTTCGAGTACGAGCAGTACTTC. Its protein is CASSLGPFEYEQYF.

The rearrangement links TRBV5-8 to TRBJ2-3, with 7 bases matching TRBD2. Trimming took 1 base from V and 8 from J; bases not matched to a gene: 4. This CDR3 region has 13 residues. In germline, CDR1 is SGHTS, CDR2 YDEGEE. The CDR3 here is CASSLTSAITQYF. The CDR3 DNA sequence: TGTGCCAGCAGCTTGACTAGCGCGATTACGCAGTATTTT. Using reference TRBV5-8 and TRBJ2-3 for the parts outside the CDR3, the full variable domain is EAGVTQSPTHLIKTRGQQATLRCSPISGHTSVYWYQQALGLGLQFLLWYDEGEERNRGNFPPRFSGRQFPNYSSELNVNALELEDSALYLCASSLTSAITQYFGPGTRLTVL.

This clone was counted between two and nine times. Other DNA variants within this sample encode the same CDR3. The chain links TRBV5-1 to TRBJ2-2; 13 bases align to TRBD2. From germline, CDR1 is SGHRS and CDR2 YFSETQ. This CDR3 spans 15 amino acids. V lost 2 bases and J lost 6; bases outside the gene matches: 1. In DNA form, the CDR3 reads TGCGCCAGCAGCTTACTAGCGGGAGGGCCCGGGGAGCTGTTTTTT. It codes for CASSLLAGGPGELFF.

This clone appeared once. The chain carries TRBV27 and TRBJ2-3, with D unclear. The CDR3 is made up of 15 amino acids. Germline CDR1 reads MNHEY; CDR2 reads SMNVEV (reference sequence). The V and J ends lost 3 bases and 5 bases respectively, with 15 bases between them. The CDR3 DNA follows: TGTGCCAGCAGTTTTCTCCTGTCGGCACGAGATACGCAGTATTTT. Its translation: CASSFLLSARDTQYF.

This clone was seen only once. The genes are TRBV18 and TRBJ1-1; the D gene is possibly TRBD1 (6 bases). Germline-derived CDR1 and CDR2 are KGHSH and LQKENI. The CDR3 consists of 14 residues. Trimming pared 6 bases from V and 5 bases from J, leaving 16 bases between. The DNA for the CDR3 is TGTGCCAGCTCTCGTACAGGGAGTTGGACTGAAGCTTTCTTT. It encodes CASSRTGSWTEAFF.

The CDR3 DNA reads TGTGCCAGCAGTTCCCAGGGGCGTAATCCCTACGAGCAGTACTTC. It encodes CASSSQGRNPYEQYF. V gene TRBV28 combines with J gene TRBJ2-7, with D possibly being TRBD1 (6 bases). The CDR3 contains 15 residues. V was shortened by 4 bases and J by 2 bases, with 15 bases between the two germline ends. The germline V gene has CDR1 MDHEN and CDR2 SYDVKM.

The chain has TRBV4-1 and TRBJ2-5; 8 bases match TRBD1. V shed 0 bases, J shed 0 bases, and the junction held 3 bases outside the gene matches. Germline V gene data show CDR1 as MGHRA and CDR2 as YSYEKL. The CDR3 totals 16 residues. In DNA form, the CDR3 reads TGCGCCAGCAGCCAAGACCTACAGGGGGACCAAGAGACCCAGTACTTC. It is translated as CASSQDLQGDQETQYF.

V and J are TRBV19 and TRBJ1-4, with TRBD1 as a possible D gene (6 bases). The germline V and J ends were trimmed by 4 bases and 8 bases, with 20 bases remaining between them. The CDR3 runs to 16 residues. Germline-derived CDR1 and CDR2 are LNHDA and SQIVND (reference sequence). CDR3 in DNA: TGTGCCAGTAGTACAATGCGGGACACCGCAAACGAAAAACTGTTTTTT. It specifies CASSTMRDTANEKLFF.

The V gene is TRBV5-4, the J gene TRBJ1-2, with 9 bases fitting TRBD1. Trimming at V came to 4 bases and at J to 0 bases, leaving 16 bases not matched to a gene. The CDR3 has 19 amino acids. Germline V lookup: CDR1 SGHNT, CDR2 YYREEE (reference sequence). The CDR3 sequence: CASSQRSRTGDIANYGYTF. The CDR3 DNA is TGTGCCAGCAGCCAGAGATCGAGGACAGGGGATATTGCTAACTATGGCTACACCTTC.

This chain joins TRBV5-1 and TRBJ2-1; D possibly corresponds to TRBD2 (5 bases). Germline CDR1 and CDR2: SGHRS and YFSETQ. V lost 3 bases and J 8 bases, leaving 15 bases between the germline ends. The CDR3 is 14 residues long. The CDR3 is CASSSRGPYYEQFF. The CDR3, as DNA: TGCGCCAGCAGCTCCCGGGGTCCTTACTATGAGCAGTTCTTC.

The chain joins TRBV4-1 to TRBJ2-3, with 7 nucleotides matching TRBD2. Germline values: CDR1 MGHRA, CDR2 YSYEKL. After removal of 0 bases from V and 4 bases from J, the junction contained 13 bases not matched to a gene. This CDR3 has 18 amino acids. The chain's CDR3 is CASSQDGRGRAHPDTQYF. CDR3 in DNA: TGCGCCAGCAGCCAAGATGGGAGGGGCAGGGCCCACCCAGATACGCAGTATTTT.

The DNA of the CDR3 is TGTGCCAGCAGCCCTGGGACTAGCGGGAGGACCGGGGAGCTGTTTTTT. Translation gives CASSPGTSGRTGELFF. The rearrangement links TRBV5-4 to TRBJ2-2, with 15 nucleotides matching TRBD2. Germline assignment: CDR1 SGHNT and CDR2 YYREEE (reference sequence). The CDR3 spans 16 residues. V was pared by 4 bases and J by 5 bases, with 3 bases of the junction left unmatched.

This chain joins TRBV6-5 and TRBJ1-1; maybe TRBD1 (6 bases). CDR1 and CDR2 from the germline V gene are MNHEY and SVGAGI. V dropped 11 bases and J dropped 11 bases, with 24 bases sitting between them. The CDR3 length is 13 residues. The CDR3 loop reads CASTVDRRAQAFF. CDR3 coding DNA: TGTGCCTCTACGGTGGACAGACGGGCCCAGGCTTTCTTT.

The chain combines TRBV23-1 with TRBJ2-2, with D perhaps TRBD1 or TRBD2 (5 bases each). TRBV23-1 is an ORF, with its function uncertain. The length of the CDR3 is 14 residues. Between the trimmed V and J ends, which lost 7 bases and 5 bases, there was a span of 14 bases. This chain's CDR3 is CASTQGTGTGELFF. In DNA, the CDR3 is TGCGCCAGCACTCAGGGTACGGGGACCGGGGAGCTGTTTTTT.

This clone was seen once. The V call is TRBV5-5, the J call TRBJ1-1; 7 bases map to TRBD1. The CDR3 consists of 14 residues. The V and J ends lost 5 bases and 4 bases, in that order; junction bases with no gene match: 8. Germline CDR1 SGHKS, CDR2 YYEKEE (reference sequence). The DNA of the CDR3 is TGTGCCAGCAGTCCCAGACAGGGTGGCACTGAAGCTTTCTTT. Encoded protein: CASSPRQGGTEAFF.

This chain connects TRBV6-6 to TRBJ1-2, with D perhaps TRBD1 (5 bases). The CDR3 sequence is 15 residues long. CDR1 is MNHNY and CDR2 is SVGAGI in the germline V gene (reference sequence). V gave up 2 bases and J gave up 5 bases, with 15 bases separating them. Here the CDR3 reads CASSYQGLTGYGYTF. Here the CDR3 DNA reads TGTGCCAGCAGTTACCAGGGACTGACGGGATATGGCTACACCTTC.